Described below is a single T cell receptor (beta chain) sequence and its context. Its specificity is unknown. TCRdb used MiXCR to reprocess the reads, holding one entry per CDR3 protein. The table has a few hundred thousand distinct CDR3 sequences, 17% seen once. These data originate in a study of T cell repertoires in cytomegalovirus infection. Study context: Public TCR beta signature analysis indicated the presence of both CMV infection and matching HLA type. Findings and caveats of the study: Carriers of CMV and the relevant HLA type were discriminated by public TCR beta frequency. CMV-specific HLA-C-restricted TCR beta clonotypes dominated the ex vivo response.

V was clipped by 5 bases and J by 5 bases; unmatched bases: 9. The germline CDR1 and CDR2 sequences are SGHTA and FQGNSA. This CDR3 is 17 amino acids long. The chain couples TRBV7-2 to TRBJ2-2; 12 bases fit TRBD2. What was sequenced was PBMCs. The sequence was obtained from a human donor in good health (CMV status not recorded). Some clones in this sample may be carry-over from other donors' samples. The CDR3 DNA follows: TGTGCCAGCAGCCCCTCGGCTAGCGGGGGGGGTACCGGGGAGCTGTTTTTT. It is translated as CASSPSASGGGTGELFF.